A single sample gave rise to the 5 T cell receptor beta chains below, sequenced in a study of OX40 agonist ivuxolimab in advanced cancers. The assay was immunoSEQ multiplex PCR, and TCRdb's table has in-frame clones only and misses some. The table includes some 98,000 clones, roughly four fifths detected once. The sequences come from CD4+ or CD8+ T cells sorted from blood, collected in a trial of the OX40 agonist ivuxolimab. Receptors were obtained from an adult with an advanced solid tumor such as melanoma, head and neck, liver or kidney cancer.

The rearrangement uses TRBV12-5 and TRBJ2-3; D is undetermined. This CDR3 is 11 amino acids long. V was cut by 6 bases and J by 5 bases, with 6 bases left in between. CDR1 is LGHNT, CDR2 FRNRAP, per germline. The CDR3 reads CASGQVDTQYF. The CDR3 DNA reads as TGTGCTAGTGGCCAAGTAGATACGCAGTATTTT.

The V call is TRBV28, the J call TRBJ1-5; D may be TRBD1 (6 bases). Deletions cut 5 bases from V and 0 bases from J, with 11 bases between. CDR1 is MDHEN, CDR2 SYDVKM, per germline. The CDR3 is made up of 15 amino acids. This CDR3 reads CASSTDRSSNQPQHF. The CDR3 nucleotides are TGTGCCAGCAGTACCGACAGGAGTAGCAATCAGCCCCAGCATTTT.

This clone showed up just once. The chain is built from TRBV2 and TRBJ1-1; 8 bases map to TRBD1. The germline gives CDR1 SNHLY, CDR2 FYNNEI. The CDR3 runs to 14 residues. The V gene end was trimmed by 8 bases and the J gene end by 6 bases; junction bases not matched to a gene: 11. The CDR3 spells CASGGQGIGAEAFF. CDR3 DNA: TGTGCCAGCGGAGGACAGGGTATAGGCGCTGAAGCTTTCTTT. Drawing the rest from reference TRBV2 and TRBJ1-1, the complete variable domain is EPEVTQTPSHQVTQMGQEVILRCVPISNHLYFYWYRQILGQKVEFLVSFYNNEISEKSEIFDDQFSVERPDGSNFTLKIRSTKLEDSAMYFCASGGQGIGAEAFFGQGTRLTVV.

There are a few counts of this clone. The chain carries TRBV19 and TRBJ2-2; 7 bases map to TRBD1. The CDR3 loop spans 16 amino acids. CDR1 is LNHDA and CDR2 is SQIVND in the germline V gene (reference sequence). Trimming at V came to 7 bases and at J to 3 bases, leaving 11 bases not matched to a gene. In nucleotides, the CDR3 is TGTGCCAGTATTACAATCGGACAGGTTTACACCGGGGAGCTGTTTTTT. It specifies CASITIGQVYTGELFF.

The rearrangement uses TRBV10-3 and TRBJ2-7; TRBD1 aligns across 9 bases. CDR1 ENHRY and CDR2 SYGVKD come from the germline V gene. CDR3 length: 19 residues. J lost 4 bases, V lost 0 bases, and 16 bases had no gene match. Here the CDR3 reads CAISESKGLIVGQGYEQYF. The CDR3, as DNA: TGTGCCATCAGTGAGTCTAAGGGGCTCATCGTAGGACAGGGGTACGAGCAGTACTTC.